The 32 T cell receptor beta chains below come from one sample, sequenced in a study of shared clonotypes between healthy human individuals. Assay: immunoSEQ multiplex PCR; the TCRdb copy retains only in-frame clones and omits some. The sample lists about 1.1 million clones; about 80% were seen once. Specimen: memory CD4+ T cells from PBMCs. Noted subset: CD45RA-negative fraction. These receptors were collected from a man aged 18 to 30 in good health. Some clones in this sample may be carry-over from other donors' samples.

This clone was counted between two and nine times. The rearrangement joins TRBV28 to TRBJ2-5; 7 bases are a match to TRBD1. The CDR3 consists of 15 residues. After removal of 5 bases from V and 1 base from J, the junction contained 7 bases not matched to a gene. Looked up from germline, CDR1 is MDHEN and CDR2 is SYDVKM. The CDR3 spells CASSARGTAQETQYF. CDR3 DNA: TGTGCCAGCAGTGCCCGAGGGACAGCCCAAGAGACCCAGTACTTC.

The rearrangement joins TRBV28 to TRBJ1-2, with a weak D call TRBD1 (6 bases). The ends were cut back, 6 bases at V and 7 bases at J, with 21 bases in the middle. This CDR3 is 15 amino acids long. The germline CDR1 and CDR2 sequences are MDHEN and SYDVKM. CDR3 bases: TGTGCCAGCAGGGGGGGCCGGAGGGTTGATAGTGGCTACACCTTC. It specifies CASRGGRRVDSGYTF.

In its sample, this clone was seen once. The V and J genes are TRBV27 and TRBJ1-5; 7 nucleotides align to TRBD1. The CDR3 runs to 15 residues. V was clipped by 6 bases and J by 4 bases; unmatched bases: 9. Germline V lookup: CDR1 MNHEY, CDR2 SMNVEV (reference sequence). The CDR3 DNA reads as TGTGCCAGCAGCCCCCGGGGGGGACAGAATCAGCCCCAGCATTTT. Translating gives CASSPRGGQNQPQHF.

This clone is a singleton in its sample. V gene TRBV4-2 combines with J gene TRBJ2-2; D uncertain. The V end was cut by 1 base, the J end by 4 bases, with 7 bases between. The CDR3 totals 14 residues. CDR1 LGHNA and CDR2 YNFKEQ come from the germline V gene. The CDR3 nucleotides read TGTGCCAGCAGCCAAGGTGAGCGCACCGGGGAGCTGTTTTTT. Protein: CASSQGERTGELFF.

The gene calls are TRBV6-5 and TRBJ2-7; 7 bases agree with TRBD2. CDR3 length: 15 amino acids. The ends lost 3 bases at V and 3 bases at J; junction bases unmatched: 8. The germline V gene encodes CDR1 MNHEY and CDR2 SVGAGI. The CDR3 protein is CASSYLAGESYEQYF. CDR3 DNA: TGTGCCAGCAGTTATCTTGCGGGAGAGAGCTACGAGCAGTACTTC.

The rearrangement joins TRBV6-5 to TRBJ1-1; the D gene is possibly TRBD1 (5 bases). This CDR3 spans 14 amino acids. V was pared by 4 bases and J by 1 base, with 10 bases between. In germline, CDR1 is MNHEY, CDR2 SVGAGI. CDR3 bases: TGTGCCAGCAGTTGGGGACTTCGGAACACTGAAGCTTTCTTT. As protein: CASSWGLRNTEAFF.

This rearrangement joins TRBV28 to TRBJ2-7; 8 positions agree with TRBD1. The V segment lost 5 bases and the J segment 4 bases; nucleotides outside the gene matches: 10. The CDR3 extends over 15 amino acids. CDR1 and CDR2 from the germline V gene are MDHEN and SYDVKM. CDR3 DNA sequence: TGTGCCAGCAGTGCCCCGAGACAGGGGTCATACGAGCAGTACTTC. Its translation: CASSAPRQGSYEQYF. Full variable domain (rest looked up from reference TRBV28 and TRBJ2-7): DVKVTQSSRYLVKRTGEKVFLECVQDMDHENMFWYRQDPGLGLRLIYFSYDVKMKEKGDIPEGYSVSREKKERFSLILESASTNQTSMYLCASSAPRQGSYEQYFGPGTRLTVT.

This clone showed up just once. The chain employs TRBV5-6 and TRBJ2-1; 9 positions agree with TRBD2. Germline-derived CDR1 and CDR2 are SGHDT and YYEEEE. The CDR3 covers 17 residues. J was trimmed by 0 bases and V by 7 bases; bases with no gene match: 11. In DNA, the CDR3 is TGTGCCAGCCGGCCTAGCGGGACTCATGACTCCTACAATGAGCAGTTCTTC. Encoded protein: CASRPSGTHDSYNEQFF.

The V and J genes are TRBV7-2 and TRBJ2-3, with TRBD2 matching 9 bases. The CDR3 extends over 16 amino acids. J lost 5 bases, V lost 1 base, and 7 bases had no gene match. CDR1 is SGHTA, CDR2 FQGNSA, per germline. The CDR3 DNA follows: TGTGCCAGCAGCTTAGGGGGCGGGAGGGCCGGAGATACGCAGTATTTT. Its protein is CASSLGGGRAGDTQYF.

The CDR3 DNA sequence: TGTGCCAGCAGTCCGGGCCCGGTGGAGCAGTTCTTC. Its protein product is CASSPGPVEQFF. The genes are TRBV6-6 and TRBJ2-1; the D is unclear. V was pared by 5 bases and J by 10 bases, with 12 bases between. The CDR3 sequence is 12 residues long. CDR1 is MNHNY and CDR2 is SVGAGI in the germline V gene (reference sequence).

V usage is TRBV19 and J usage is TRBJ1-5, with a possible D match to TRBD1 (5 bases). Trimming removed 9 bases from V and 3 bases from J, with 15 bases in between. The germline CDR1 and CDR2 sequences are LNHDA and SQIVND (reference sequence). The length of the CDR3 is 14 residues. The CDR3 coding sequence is TGTGCCAGCCGAAAAACAGGCAACAATCAGCCCCAGCATTTT. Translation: CASRKTGNNQPQHF.

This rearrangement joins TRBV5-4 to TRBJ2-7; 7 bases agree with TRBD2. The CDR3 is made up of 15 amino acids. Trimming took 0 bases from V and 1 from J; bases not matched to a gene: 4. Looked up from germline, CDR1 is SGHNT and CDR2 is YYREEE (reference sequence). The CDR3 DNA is TGTGCCAGCAGCTTGGAAGCGGGATTATCCTACGAGCAGTACTTC. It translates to CASSLEAGLSYEQYF.

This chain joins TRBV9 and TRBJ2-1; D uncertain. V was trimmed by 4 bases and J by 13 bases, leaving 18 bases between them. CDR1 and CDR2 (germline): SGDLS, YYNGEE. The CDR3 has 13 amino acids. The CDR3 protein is CASSPQRLGIQFF. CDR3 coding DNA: TGTGCCAGCAGCCCACAAAGGCTGGGGATACAGTTCTTC.

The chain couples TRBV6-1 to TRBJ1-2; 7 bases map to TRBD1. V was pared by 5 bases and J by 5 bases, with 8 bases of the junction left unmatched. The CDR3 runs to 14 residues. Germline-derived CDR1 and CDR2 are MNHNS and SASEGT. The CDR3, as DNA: TGTGCCAGCAGTTTGTTGGACAGGCCATATGGCTACACCTTC. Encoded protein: CASSLLDRPYGYTF.

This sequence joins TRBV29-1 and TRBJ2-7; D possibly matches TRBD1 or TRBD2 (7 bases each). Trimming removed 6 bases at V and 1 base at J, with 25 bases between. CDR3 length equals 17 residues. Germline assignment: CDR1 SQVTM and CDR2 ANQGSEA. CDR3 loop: CSVETGKSRERSYEQYF. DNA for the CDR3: TGCAGCGTGGAGACAGGGAAGTCGCGGGAGAGATCCTACGAGCAGTACTTC.

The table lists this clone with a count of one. CDR3 in amino acids: CASSPGQGYEKLFF. The CDR3 nucleotides read TGTGCCAGCAGCCCCGGACAGGGATATGAAAAACTGTTTTTT. The V call is TRBV7-6, the J call TRBJ1-4, with TRBD1 matching 8 bases. With 5 bases clipped from V and 6 bases from J, the junction kept 5 bases outside the gene matches. This CDR3 contains 14 residues. Germline V gene lookup returns CDR1 SGHVS and CDR2 FNYEAQ.

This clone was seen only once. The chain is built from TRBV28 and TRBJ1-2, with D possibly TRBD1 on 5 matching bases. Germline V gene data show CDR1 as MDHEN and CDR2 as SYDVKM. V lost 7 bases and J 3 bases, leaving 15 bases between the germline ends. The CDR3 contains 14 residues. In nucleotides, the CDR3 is TGTGCCAGCATCCTACGGGGACTTGACTATGGCTACACCTTC. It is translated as CASILRGLDYGYTF.

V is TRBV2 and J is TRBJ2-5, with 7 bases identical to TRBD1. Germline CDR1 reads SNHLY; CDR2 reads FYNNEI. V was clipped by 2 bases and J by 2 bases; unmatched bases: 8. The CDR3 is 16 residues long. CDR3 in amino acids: CASSEITGVSQETQYF. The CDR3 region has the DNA TGTGCCAGCAGTGAAATAACAGGGGTGTCGCAAGAGACCCAGTACTTC.

This CDR3 is CASSQGPGSGANVLTF. The CDR3 coding sequence is TGTGCCAGCAGCCAAGGACCTGGCTCTGGGGCCAACGTCCTGACTTTC. The rearrangement joins TRBV7-9 to TRBJ2-6; D remains ambiguous. Germline V gives CDR1 SEHNR, CDR2 FQNEAQ (reference sequence). Trimming removed 5 bases from V and 0 bases from J, with 11 bases in between. CDR3 length equals 16 residues.

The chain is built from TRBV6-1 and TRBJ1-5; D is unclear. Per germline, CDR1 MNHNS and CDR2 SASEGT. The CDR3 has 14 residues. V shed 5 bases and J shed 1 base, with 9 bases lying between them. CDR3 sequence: CASSLEASNQPQHF. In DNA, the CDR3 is TGTGCCAGCAGTCTTGAAGCGAGCAATCAGCCCCAGCATTTT.

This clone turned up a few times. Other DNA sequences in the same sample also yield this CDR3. Written as DNA, the CDR3 is TGCGCCAGCAGCTTGACGGTTGGGACTAATGAAAAACTGTTTTTT. Amino acid sequence: CASSLTVGTNEKLFF. This chain links TRBV5-1 with TRBJ1-4; D is undetermined. V was pared by 1 base and J by 2 bases, with 9 bases between. The germline gives CDR1 SGHRS, CDR2 YFSETQ. This CDR3 contains 15 residues.

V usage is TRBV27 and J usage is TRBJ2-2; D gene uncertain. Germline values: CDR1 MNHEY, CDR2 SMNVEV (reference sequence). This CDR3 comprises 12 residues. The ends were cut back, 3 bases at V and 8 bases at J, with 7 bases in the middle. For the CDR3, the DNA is TGTGCCAGCAGTTTCACGGTGGGGGAGCTGTTTTTT. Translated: CASSFTVGELFF.

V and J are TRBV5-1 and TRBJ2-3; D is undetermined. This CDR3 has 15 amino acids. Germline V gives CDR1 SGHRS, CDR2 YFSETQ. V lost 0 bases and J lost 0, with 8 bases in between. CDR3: CASSLGTLSTDTQYF. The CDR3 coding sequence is TGCGCCAGCAGCTTGGGGACCCTTAGCACAGATACGCAGTATTTT.

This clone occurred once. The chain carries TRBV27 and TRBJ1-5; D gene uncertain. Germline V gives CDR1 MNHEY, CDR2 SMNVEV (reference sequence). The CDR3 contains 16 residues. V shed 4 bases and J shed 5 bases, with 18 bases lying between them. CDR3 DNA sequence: TGTGCCAGCAGTTACTCACACGCGGGAACTCATCAGCCCCAGCATTTT. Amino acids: CASSYSHAGTHQPQHF.

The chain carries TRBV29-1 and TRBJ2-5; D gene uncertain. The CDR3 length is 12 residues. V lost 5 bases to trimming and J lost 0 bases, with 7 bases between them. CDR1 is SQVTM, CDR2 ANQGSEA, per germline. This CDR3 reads CSVWAHQETQYF. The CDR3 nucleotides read TGCAGCGTTTGGGCTCACCAAGAGACCCAGTACTTC.

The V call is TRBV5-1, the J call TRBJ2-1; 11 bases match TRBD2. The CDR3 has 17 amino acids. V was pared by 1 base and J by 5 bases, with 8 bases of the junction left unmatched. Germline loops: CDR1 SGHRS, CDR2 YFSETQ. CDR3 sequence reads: CASSLSTSGSGNNEQFF. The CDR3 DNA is TGCGCCAGCAGCTTGTCAACTAGCGGGAGTGGAAACAATGAGCAGTTCTTC.

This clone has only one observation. The CDR3 bases are TGTGCCAGCAGCCCCATTAATCCTGGGTTAGTGAGCACAGATACGCAGTATTTT. Protein sequence: CASSPINPGLVSTDTQYF. The rearrangement links TRBV7-9 to TRBJ2-3, with no clear D. Per the germline V gene, CDR1 is SEHNR and CDR2 is FQNEAQ (reference sequence). There are 18 residues in the CDR3. Trimming cost V 5 bases and J 0 bases, with 21 bases left between them. The full variable domain, its missing parts supplied by reference TRBV7-9 and TRBJ2-3, is DTGVSQNPRHKITKRGQNVTFRCDPISEHNRLYWYRQTLGQGPEFLTYFQNEAQLEKSRLLSDRFSAERPKGSFSTLEIQRTEQGDSAMYLCASSPINPGLVSTDTQYFGPGTRLTVL.

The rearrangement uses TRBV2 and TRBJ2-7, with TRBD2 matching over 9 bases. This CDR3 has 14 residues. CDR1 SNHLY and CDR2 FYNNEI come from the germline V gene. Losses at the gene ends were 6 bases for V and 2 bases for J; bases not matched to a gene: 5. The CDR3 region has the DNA TGTGCCAGCAGGGGCGGGAGGGCCGCCTACGAGCAGTACTTC. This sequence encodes CASRGGRAAYEQYF.

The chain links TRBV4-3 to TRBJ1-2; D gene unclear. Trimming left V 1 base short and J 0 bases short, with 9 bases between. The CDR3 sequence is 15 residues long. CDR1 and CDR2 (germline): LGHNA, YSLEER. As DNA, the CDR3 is TGCGCCAGCAGCCAAGTGTGGGGAGCTAACTATGGCTACACCTTC. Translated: CASSQVWGANYGYTF.

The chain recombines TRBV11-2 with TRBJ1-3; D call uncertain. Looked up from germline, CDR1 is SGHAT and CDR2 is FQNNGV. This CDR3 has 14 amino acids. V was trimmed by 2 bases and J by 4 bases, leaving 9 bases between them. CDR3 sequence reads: CASSLILAGNTIYF. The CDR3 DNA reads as TGTGCCAGCAGCTTAATCCTAGCCGGAAACACCATATATTTT.

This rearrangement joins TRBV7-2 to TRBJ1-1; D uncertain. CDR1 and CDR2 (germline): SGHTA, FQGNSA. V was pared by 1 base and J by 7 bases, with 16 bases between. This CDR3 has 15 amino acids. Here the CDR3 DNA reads TGTGCCAGCAGCTTAGGTAGGGCCTTCTATGGTGAAGCTTTCTTT. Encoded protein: CASSLGRAFYGEAFF.

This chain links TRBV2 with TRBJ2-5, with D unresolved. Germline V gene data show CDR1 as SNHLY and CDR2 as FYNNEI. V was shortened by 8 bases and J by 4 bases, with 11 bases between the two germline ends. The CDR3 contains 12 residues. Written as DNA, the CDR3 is TGTGCCAGCGCAAAGCTCGGAGAGACCCAGTACTTC. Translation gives CASAKLGETQYF. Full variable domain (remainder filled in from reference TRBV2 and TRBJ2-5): EPEVTQTPSHQVTQMGQEVILRCVPISNHLYFYWYRQILGQKVEFLVSFYNNEISEKSEIFDDQFSVERPDGSNFTLKIRSTKLEDSAMYFCASAKLGETQYFGPGTRLLVL.